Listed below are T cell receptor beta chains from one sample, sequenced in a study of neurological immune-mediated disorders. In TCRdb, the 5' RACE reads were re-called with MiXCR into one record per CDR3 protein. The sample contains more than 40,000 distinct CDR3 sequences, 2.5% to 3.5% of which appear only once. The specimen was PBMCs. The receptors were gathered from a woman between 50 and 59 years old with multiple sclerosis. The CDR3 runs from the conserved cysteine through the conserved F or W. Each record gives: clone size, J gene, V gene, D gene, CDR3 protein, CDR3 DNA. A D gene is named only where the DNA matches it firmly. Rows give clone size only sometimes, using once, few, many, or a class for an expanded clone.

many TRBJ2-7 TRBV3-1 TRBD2 CASSEGLAGSYEQYF TGTGCCAGCAGCGAGGGACTAGCGGGGTCCTACGAGCAGTACTTC
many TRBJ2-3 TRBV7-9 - CASSLGVDSTDTQYF TGTGCCAGCAGCTTAGGGGTCGACAGCACAGATACGCAGTATTTT
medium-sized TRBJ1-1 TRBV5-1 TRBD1 CASSLGGQLNTEAFF TGCGCCAGCAGCTTGGGGGGACAGCTGAACACTGAAGCTTTCTTT
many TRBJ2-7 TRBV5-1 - CASSLTVQGTSYEQYF TGCGCCAGCAGCTTGACAGTTCAGGGAACCAGCTACGAGCAGTACTTC
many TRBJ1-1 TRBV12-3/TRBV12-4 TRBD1 CASIRQGGGNTEAFF TGTGCCAGCATTCGACAGGGAGGGGGGAACACTGAAGCTTTCTTT
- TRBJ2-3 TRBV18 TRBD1 CASSPMGTGSTDTQYF TGTGCCAGCTCACCGATGGGGACAGGGAGCACAGATACGCAGTATTTT
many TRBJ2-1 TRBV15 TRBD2 CATSRGARTDGGDEQFF TGTGCCACCAGCAGAGGAGCCCGGACTGACGGGGGGGATGAGCAGTTCTTC
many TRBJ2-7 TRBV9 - CASSVFEQYF TGTGCCAGCAGCGTGTTCGAGCAGTACTTC
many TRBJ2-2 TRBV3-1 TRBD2 CASSQRLSGRAPGELFF TGTGCCAGCAGCCAACGGCTTAGCGGGAGGGCCCCCGGGGAGCTGTTTTTT
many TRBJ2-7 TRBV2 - CASSAPGKSSYEQYF TGTGCCAGCAGCGCCCCAGGGAAGAGCTCCTACGAGCAGTACTTC
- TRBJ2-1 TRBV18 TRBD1 CASSPPIYRDSHSYNEQFF TGTGCCAGCTCACCTCCAATTTACCGGGACAGCCATTCCTACAATGAGCAGTTCTTC
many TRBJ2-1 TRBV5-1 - CASSTGGGSYNEQFF TGCGCCAGCAGCACCGGTGGGGGATCCTACAATGAGCAGTTCTTC
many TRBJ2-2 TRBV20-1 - CSARESGATGELFF TGCAGTGCTAGAGAGTCCGGGGCCACCGGGGAGCTGTTTTTT
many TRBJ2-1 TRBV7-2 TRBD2 CASSRLAGVSSNEQFF TGTGCCAGCAGCCGTCTAGCGGGAGTATCCAGCAATGAGCAGTTCTTC
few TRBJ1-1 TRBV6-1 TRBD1 CASSEAVRQGRIEAFF TGTGCCAGCAGTGAAGCGGTGAGACAGGGTCGAATTGAAGCTTTCTTT
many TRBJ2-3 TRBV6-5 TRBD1 CASTQGGTGSQYF TGTGCCAGCACCCAAGGGGGGACAGGCTCGCAGTATTTT
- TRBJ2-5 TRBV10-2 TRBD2 CASSGGRGGRQETQYF TGCGCCAGCAGTGGGGGCCGGGGGGGGCGCCAAGAGACCCAGTACTTC
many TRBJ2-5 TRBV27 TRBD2 CASRPSGSAGVTQYF TGTGCCAGCCGTCCTAGCGGCTCGGCGGGGGTGACCCAGTACTTC
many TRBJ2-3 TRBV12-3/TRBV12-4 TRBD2 CASRRTSGGGVDTQYF TGTGCCAGCAGGCGGACTAGCGGGGGGGGCGTCGATACGCAGTATTTT
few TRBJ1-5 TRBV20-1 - CSASSPGPNQPQHF TGCAGTGCTAGTTCCCCCGGGCCCAATCAGCCCCAGCATTTT
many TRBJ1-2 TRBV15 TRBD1 CATSSWTGVKTDYGYTF TGTGCCACCAGCAGTTGGACAGGGGTCAAAACAGACTATGGCTACACCTTC
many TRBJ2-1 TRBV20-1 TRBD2 CSASPSGFGSYNEQFF TGCAGTGCTAGCCCTAGCGGTTTCGGCTCCTACAATGAGCAGTTCTTC
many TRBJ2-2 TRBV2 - CASSRYREDTGELFF TGTGCCAGCAGTAGGTACAGGGAGGACACCGGGGAGCTGTTTTTT
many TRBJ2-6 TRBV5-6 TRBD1 CASSLWGTGGVGANVLTF TGTGCCAGCAGCTTGTGGGGGACAGGGGGGGTCGGGGCCAACGTCCTGACTTTC
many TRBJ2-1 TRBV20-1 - CSARLRTSPNEQFF TGCAGTGCTAGATTGCGTACTAGTCCCAATGAGCAGTTCTTC
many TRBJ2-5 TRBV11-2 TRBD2 CASSLDPTSGRPYPYF TGTGCCAGCAGCTTAGACCCCACTAGCGGGAGGCCATACCCGTACTTC
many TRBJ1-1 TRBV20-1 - CSAPRLDTEAFF TGCAGTGCCCCCCGATTGGACACTGAAGCTTTCTTT
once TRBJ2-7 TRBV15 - CATSRDYLIAKAHSYEQYF TGTGCCACCAGCAGAGATTATCTGATTGCCAAGGCACACTCCTACGAGCAGTACTTC
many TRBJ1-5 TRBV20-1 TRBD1 CSATVQGYSNQPQHF TGCAGTGCCACAGTACAGGGGTATAGCAATCAGCCCCAGCATTTT
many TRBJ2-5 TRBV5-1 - CASSLQGRETQYF TGCGCCAGCAGCTTGCAGGGGAGAGAGACCCAGTACTTC
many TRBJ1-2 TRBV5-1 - CASSLAPGSYGYTF TGCGCCAGCAGCTTGGCTCCCGGGTCCTATGGCTACACCTTC
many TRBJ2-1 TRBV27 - CASRRGGYNEQFF TGTGCCAGCAGACGAGGGGGCTACAATGAGCAGTTCTTC
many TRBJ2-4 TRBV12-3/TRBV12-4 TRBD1 CASRTRTGRDIQYF TGTGCCAGCAGAACTCGGACAGGGCGAGACATTCAGTACTTC
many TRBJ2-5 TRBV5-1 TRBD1 CASSLKGQEAETQYF TGCGCCAGCAGCTTGAAAGGACAGGAGGCCGAGACCCAGTACTTC
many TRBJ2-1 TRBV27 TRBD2 CASSLLAGGPSNEQFF TGTGCCAGCAGTTTATTGGCGGGAGGGCCTTCCAATGAGCAGTTCTTC
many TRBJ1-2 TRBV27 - CASSDSRGEIDYGYTF TGTGCCAGCAGTGACAGCAGGGGAGAGATCGACTATGGCTACACCTTC
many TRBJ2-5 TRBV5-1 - CASSLGIDTLNQETQYF TGCGCCAGCAGCTTGGGGATCGACACGTTAAATCAAGAGACCCAGTACTTC
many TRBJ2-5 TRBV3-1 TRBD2 CASSQGGLEKETQYF TGTGCCAGCAGCCAAGGGGGACTAGAGAAAGAGACCCAGTACTTC
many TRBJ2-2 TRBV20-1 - CSARYGSVTGELFF TGCAGTGCTCGCTACGGGAGCGTCACCGGGGAGCTGTTTTTT
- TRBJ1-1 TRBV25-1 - CARRTGRAYRVTEAFF TGTGCCAGACGTACAGGGAGGGCGTATCGGGTCACTGAAGCTTTCTTT
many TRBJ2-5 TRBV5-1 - CASSRQTPGLNWETQYF TGCGCCAGCAGCCGCCAAACCCCAGGGCTAAATTGGGAGACCCAGTACTTC
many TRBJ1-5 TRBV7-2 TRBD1 CASSLGGQGGSQPQHF TGTGCCAGCAGCCTAGGGGGACAGGGCGGGAGTCAGCCCCAGCATTTT
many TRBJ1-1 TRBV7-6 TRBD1 CASSLVGGAGNTEAFF TGTGCCAGCAGCTTAGTAGGGGGCGCGGGGAACACTGAAGCTTTCTTT
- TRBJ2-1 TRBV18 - CASSPLPGNYNEQFF TGTGCCAGCTCACCACTGCCGGGTAACTACAATGAGCAGTTCTTC
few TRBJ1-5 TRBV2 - CASNRDTSVTQHF TGTGCCAGCAACCGGGACACCAGCGTGACCCAGCATTTT
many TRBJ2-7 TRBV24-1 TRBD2 CATSAISGRGSYEQYF TGTGCCACCAGTGCCATTAGCGGGAGAGGATCCTACGAGCAGTACTTC
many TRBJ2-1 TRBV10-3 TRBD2 CAISDGGSPYSEHNEQFF TGTGCCATCAGTGACGGCGGGAGTCCATATAGCGAACACAATGAGCAGTTCTTC
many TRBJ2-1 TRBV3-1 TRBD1 CASSRDRVYEQFF TGTGCCAGCAGCCGAGACAGGGTATATGAGCAGTTCTTC
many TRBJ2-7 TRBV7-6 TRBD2 CASSLGVLAGVYEQYF TGTGCCAGCAGCTTAGGCGTTCTAGCGGGAGTCTACGAGCAGTACTTC
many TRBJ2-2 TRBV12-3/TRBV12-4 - CASSLYATVPGELFF TGTGCCAGCAGTTTATACGCGACGGTCCCCGGGGAGCTGTTTTTT
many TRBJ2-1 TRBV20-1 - CSALSGLRYNEQFF TGCAGTGCTCTGTCCGGACTTCGATACAATGAGCAGTTCTTC